Listed here are 14 T cell receptor beta chains from one sample, sequenced in a study of shared clonotypes between healthy human individuals. Using immunoSEQ multiplex PCR, the repertoire was profiled, and TCRdb retains in-frame clones only, with some absent. Altogether about 2 million clones are present, 85% to 95% being singletons, with the ten largest covering 0.13%. Sequenced material: naive CD4+ T cells sorted from blood. Described subset: CD45RA+ positively selected. The source of these receptors is a man aged 18-30 years in good health.

This chain joins TRBV7-6 and TRBJ2-3, with D unresolved. Trimming took 7 bases from V and 4 from J, leaving 9 bases between them. The CDR3 runs 12 residues. Germline V lookup: CDR1 SGHVS, CDR2 FNYEAQ. Written as DNA, the CDR3 is TGTGCCAGCATGGGTAATTCAGATACGCAGTATTTT. Its translation: CASMGNSDTQYF.

The gene calls are TRBV12-5 and TRBJ2-3; D might be TRBD2 (6 bases). CDR1 is LGHNT, CDR2 FRNRAP, per germline. The V gene lost 3 bases and the J gene lost 6 bases, with 13 bases spanning the gap. CDR3 size: 14 residues. The DNA for the CDR3 is TGTGCTAGTGGTTTAAGTGGGGCGGGGGATACGCAGTATTTT. Its translation: CASGLSGAGDTQYF. The complete variable domain, with remaining parts taken from reference TRBV12-5 and TRBJ2-3, reads DARVTQTPRHKVTEMGQEVTMRCQPILGHNTVFWYRQTMMQGLELLAYFRNRAPLDDSGMPKDRFSAEMPDATLATLKIQPSEPRDSAVYFCASGLSGAGDTQYFGPGTRLTVL.

This clone was detected only once. The rearrangement joins TRBV5-8 to TRBJ2-2, with 12 bases aligning to TRBD1. After removal of 5 bases from V and 7 bases from J, the junction contained 12 bases not matched to a gene. The length of the CDR3 is 17 residues. CDR1 is SGHTS and CDR2 is YDEGEE in the germline V gene. In DNA, the CDR3 is TGTGCCAGCAGGAACGCCCCGGGACAGGGGGCGGTCGGGGAGCTGTTTTTT. This sequence encodes CASRNAPGQGAVGELFF.

The CDR3 DNA is TGTGCCAGTCAAACCGGGACAGCCAATTCACCCCTCCACTTT. Protein: CASQTGTANSPLHF. The chain has TRBV19 and TRBJ1-6; 7 bases are a match to TRBD1. The length of the CDR3 is 14 residues. V shed 8 bases and J 7 bases; nucleotides not matched to a gene: 8. Germline loops: CDR1 LNHDA, CDR2 SQIVND (reference sequence).

V gene TRBV19 combines with J gene TRBJ1-1, with 9 bases that match TRBD1. Germline V gives CDR1 LNHDA, CDR2 SQIVND (reference sequence). The CDR3 runs to 15 residues. Trimming cost V 3 bases and J 1 base; bases outside gene matches: 3. The CDR3 here is CASSIGDRANTEAFF. In nucleotides, the CDR3 is TGTGCCAGTAGTATCGGGGACAGGGCGAACACTGAAGCTTTCTTT.

The chain recombines TRBV9 with TRBJ1-6, with no clear D. Looked up from germline, CDR1 is SGDLS and CDR2 is YYNGEE. The CDR3 covers 15 residues. V was pared by 2 bases and J by 5 bases, with 11 bases between. The CDR3 loop reads CASSVLPRDNSPLHF. The CDR3 DNA is TGTGCCAGCAGCGTTCTTCCCCGGGATAATTCACCCCTCCACTTT.

This clone came up a few times. Other DNA sequences in this sample translate to the same CDR3. The chain couples TRBV27 to TRBJ1-1, with D hard to call. The length of the CDR3 is 13 residues. Germline CDR1 and CDR2: MNHEY and SMNVEV (reference sequence). The germline V and J ends were trimmed by 3 bases and 1 base, with 6 bases remaining between them. The CDR3 loop is CASSFGGNTEAFF. The CDR3, as DNA: TGTGCCAGCAGTTTTGGTGGGAACACTGAAGCTTTCTTT.

This chain links TRBV30 with TRBJ2-7; 9 nucleotides agree with TRBD2. J was trimmed by 0 bases and V by 3 bases; bases with no gene match: 6. CDR1 and CDR2 from the germline V gene are GTSNPN and SVGIG (reference sequence). The CDR3 runs to 15 residues. The chain's CDR3 is CAWRAFSGSSYEQYF. DNA for the CDR3: TGTGCCTGGAGAGCATTTAGCGGGAGCTCCTACGAGCAGTACTTC. Based on the CDR3 plus reference TRBV30 and TRBJ2-7, the full variable domain is SQTIHQWPATLVQPVGSPLSLECTVEGTSNPNLYWYRQAAGRGLQLLFYSVGIGQISSEVPQNLSASRPQDRQFILSSKKLLLSDSGFYLCAWRAFSGSSYEQYFGPGTRLTVT.

This rearrangement joins TRBV7-2 to TRBJ2-5; TRBD2 matches at 9 bases. The CDR3 sequence is 14 residues long. Trimming removed 8 bases from V and 4 bases from J; junction bases left unmatched: 8. Germline values: CDR1 SGHTA, CDR2 FQGNSA. Here the CDR3 DNA reads TGTGCCAGCGCGCGGGGGGGCGTTGTAGAGACCCAGTACTTC. This translates into CASARGGVVETQYF.

The gene calls are TRBV6-5 and TRBJ2-2, with unresolved D. Germline V gene sequence: CDR1 MNHEY, CDR2 SVGAGI. The CDR3 is made up of 12 amino acids. Trimming took off 8 bases at V and 8 bases at J, with 12 bases between the two ends. The chain's CDR3 is CASSSIVGELFF. In DNA, the CDR3 is TGTGCCAGCTCTTCGATCGTTGGGGAGCTGTTTTTT.

This chain connects TRBV6-1 to TRBJ1-1; D is ambiguous. This CDR3 contains 13 residues. V lost 3 bases and J 3 bases, leaving 8 bases between the germline ends. CDR1 is MNHNS, CDR2 SASEGT, per germline. CDR3 sequence reads: CASSDGIYTEAFF. As DNA, the CDR3 is TGTGCCAGCAGTGACGGGATATACACTGAAGCTTTCTTT.

The chain carries TRBV5-4 and TRBJ2-7, with 7 nucleotides matching TRBD1. The J segment lost 5 bases and the V segment lost 4 bases, leaving 9 bases of the junction unmatched. Germline CDR1 and CDR2: SGHNT and YYREEE (reference sequence). This CDR3 comprises 14 residues. CDR3 loop: CASSQSTGVHEQYF. The CDR3 bases are TGTGCCAGCAGCCAATCAACAGGGGTGCACGAGCAGTACTTC.

The V gene is TRBV11-2, the J gene TRBJ2-3; the D gene is possibly TRBD1 (6 bases). The CDR3 has 15 amino acids. The germline V gene has CDR1 SGHAT and CDR2 FQNNGV. The V end was cut by 2 bases, the J end by 4 bases, with 13 bases between. The CDR3 nucleotides are TGTGCCAGCAGCTTACCGGGCAGGGGCCCAGATACGCAGTATTTT. This translates into CASSLPGRGPDTQYF.

V and J are TRBV5-1 and TRBJ1-2, with TRBD1 as a possible D gene (5 bases). Germline assignment: CDR1 SGHRS and CDR2 YFSETQ. The CDR3 extends over 13 amino acids. V was shortened by 8 bases and J by 3 bases, with 14 bases between the two germline ends. The CDR3 is CASRGRRDYGYTF. The CDR3 DNA reads as TGCGCCAGTAGAGGGCGCAGGGACTATGGCTACACCTTC.